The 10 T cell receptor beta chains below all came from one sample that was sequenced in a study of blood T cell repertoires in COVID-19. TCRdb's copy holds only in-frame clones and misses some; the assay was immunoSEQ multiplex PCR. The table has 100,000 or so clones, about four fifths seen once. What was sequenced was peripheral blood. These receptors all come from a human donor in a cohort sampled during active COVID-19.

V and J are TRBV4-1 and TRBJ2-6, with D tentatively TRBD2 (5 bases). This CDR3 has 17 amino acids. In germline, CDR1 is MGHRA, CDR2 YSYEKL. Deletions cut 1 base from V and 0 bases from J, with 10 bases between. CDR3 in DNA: TGCGCCAGCAGCCAAGGCCCACGGGGCTCTGGGGCCAACGTCCTGACTTTC. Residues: CASSQGPRGSGANVLTF.

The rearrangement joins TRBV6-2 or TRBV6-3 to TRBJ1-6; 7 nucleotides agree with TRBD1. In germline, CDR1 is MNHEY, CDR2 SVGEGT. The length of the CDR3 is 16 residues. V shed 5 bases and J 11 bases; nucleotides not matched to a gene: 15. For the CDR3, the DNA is TGTGCCAGCAGTCCCTCCCCCGACAGGGCTTGGACACCCCTCCACTTT. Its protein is CASSPSPDRAWTPLHF.

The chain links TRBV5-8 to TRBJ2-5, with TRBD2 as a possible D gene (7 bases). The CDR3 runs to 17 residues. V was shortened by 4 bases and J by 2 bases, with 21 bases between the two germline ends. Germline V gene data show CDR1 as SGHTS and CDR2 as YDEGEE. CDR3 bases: TGTGCCAGCAGCGAAGGACGGGGGGCCTTGGGACAAGAGACCCAGTACTTC. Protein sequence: CASSEGRGALGQETQYF. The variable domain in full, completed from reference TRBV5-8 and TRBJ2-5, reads EAGVTQSPTHLIKTRGQQATLRCSPISGHTSVYWYQQALGLGLQFLLWYDEGEERNRGNFPPRFSGRQFPNYSSELNVNALELEDSALYLCASSEGRGALGQETQYFGPGTRLLVL.

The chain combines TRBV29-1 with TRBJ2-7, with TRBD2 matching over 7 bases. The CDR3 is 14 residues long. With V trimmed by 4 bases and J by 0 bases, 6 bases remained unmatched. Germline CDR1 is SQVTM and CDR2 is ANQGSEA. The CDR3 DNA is TGCAGCGTTGCACCGGGGGGAAGCTCCTACGAGCAGTACTTC. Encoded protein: CSVAPGGSSYEQYF.

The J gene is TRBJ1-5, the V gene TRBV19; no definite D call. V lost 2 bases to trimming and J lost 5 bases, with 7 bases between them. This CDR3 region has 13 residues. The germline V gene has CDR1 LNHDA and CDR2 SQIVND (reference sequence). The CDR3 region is CASSIQEDQPQHF. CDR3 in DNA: TGTGCCAGTAGTATACAGGAGGATCAGCCCCAGCATTTT. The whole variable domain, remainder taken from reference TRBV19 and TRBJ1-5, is DGGITQSPKYLFRKEGQNVTLSCEQNLNHDAMYWYRQDPGQGLRLIYYSQIVNDFQKGDIAEGYSVSREKKESFPLTVTSAQKNPTAFYLCASSIQEDQPQHFGDGTRLSIL.

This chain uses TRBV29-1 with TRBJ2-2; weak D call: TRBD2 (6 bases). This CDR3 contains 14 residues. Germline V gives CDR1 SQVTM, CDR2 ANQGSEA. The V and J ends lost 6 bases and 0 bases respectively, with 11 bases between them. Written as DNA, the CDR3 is TGCAGCGTGGTAGCGGAGACGAACACCGGGGAGCTGTTTTTT. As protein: CSVVAETNTGELFF.

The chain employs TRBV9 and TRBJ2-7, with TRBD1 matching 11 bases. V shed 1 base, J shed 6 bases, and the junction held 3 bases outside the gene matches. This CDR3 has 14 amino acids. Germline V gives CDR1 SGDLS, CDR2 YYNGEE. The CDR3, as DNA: TGTGCCAGCAGCGTAATCGGGACAGGGGGCGAGCAGTACTTC. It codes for CASSVIGTGGEQYF.

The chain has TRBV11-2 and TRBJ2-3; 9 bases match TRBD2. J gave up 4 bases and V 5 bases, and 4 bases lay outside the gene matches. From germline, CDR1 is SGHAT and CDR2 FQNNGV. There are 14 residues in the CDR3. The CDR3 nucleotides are TGTGCCAGCAGCAGCGGGAGGACCGCAGATACGCAGTATTTT. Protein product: CASSSGRTADTQYF.

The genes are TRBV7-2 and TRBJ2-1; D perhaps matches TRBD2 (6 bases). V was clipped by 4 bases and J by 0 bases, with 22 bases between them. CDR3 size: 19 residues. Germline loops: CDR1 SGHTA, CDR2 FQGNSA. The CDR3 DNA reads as TGTGCCAGCAGCTCCCCGCCGAGACCCGGGGGAAGCTCCTACAATGAGCAGTTCTTC. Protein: CASSSPPRPGGSSYNEQFF.

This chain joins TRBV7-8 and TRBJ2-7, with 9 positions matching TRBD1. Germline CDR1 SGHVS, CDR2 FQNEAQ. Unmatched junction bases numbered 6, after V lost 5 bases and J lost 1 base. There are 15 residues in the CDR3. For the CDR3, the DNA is TGTGCCAGCAGCCCTGCCGGGACAGGGTCCTACGAGCAGTACTTC. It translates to CASSPAGTGSYEQYF.